This TCR beta chain was sequenced during a study of blood T cell repertoires in COVID-19. Background on the study: Both acute and convalescent COVID-19 samples were obtained from the United States, Italy and Spain. In each case, the material was cDNA or gDNA derived from T cells, B-cell-depleted T cells, or PBMCs.

Patients from Seattle were sampled longitudinally, starting during active infection. Authors' analysis steps: Cell counts per sample came from amplifying reference gene primers. The data were produced by immunoSEQ multiplex PCR, yet TCRdb's version contains in-frame clones alone and is incomplete. D and trimming come from the DNA, and the V and J calls and clone size come from that table. The table has 160,000 or so clones, 79% seen once. There are 15 residues in the CDR3. The trim removed 1 base at V and 5 bases at J, leaving 7 bases unmatched. Germline loops: CDR1 SGHRS, CDR2 YFSETQ. The sample comprised peripheral blood. This TCR was sampled from a woman aged 55-70 years with COVID-19, enrolled during active disease. J is TRBJ2-7 and V is TRBV5-1; 9 bases are shared with TRBD1. The CDR3, as DNA: TGCGCCAGCAGCTTGACCGGGACAGGGCGGAACGAGCAGTACTTC. As protein: CASSLTGTGRNEQYF. The variable domain in full, with the rest retrieved from reference TRBV5-1 and TRBJ2-7, is KAGVTQTPRYLIKTRGQQVTLSCSPISGHRSVSWYQQTPGQGLQFLFEYFSETQRNKGNFPGRFSGRQFSNSRSEMNVSTLELGDSALYLCASSLTGTGRNEQYFGPGTRLTVT.